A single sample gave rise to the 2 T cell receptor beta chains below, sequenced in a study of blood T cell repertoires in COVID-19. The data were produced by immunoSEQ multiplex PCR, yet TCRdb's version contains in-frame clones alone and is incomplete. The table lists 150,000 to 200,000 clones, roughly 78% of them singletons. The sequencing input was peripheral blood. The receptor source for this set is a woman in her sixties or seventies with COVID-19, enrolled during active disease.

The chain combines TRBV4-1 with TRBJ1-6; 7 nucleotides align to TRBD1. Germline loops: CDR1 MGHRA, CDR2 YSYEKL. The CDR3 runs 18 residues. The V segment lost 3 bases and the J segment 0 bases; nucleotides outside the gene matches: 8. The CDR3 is CASSHGQAHSSYNSPLHF. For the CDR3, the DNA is TGCGCCAGCAGCCACGGACAGGCCCATAGCTCCTATAATTCACCCCTCCACTTT.

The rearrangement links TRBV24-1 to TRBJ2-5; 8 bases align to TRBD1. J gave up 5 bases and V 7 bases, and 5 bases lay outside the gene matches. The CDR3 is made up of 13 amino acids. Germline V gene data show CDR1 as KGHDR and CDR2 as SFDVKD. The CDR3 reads CATRGQGVETQYF. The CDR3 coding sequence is TGTGCCACCAGAGGACAGGGAGTGGAGACCCAGTACTTC.